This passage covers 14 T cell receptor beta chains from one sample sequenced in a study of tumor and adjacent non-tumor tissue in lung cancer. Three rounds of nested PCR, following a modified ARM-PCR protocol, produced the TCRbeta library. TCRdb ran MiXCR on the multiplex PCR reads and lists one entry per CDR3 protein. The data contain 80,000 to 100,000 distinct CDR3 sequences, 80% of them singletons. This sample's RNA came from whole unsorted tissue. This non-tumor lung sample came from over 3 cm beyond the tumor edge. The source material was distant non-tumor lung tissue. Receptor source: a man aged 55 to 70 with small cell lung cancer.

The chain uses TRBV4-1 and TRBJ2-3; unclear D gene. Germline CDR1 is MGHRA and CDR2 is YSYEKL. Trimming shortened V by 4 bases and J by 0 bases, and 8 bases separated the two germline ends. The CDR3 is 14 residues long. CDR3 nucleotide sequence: TGCGCCAGCAGCCCCATGGACAGCACAGATACGCAGTATTTT. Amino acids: CASSPMDSTDTQYF.

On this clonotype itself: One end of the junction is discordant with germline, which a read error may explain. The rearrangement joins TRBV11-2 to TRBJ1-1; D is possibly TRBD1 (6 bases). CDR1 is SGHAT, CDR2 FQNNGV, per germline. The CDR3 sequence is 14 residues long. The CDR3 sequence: CTSSSTGGGTEFFF. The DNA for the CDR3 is TGTACCAGCAGCTCAACAGGAGGGGGGACTGAATTTTTCTTT.

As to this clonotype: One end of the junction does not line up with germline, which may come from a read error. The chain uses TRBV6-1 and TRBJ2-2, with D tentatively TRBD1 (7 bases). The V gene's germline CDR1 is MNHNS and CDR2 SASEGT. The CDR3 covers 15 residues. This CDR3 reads CTSNETRGQVGELFF. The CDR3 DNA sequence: TGTACAAGCAATGAGACTAGGGGGCAAGTCGGGGAGCTGTTTTTC.

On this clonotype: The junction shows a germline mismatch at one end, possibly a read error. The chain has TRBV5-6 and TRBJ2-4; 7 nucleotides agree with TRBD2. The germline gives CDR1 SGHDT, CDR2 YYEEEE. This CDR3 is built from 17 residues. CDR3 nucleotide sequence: TGTGCCAGCAACTCCTCTAGCGGAGGGATAGTCAAAAACATTCATTACTTC. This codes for CASNSSSGGIVKNIHYF.

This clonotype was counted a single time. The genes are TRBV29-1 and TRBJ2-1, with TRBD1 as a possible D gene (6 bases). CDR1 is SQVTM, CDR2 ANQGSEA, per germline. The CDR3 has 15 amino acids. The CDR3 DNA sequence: TGCACCTACACCAGGACAGACCTAATGTACAATGAGCAGTTCTTC. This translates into CTYTRTDLMYNEQFF.

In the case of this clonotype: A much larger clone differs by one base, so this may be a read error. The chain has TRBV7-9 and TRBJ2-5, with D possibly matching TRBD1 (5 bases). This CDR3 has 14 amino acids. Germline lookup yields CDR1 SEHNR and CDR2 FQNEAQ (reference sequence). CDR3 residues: CASRLGPYQETQYF. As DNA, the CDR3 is TGTGCCAGCCGCTTGGGGCCATACCAAGAGACCCAGTACTTC.

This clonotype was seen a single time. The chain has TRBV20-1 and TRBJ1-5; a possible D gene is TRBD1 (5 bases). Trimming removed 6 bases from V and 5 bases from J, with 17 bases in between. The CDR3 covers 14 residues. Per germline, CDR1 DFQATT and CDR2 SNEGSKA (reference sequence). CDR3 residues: CSAKTGGVDQPQHF. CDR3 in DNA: TGCAGTGCCAAAACGGGAGGGGTTGATCAGCCCCAGCATTTT.

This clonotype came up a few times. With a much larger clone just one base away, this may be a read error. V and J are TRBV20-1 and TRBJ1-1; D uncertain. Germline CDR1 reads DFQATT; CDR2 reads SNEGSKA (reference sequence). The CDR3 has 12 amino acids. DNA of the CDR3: TGCAGTGCCACTCCCCAGACGGATGAAGTTTTCTTT. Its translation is CSATPQTDEVFF.

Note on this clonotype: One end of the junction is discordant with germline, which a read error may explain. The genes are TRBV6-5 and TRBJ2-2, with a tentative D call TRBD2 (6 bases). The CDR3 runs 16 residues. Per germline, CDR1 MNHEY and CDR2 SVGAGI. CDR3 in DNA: TGTGGCAGCAGACCCTGGCGGGGTAATTCTACCGGGGAGCTGTTTTTT. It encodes CGSRPWRGNSTGELFF.

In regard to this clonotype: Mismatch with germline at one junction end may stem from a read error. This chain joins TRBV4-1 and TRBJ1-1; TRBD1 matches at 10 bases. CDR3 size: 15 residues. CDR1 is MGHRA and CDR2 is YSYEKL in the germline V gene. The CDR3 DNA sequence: TGCGCCAGCAGCCAAGCGGGACAGGGGAACACCGAAGCTTCCTTT. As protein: CASSQAGQGNTEASF.

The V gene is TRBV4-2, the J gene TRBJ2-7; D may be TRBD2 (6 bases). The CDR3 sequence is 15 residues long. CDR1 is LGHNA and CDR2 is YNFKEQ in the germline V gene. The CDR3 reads CVNSQDWGEKWGQYF. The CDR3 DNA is TGTGTCAACAGCCAAGATTGGGGGGAGAAATGGGGGCAGTACTTC.

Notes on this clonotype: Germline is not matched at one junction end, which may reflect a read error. Written as DNA, the CDR3 is TGTGCCACCAGCTTGCATGCACTAGCGGATAAGGAGCAGTTCTTC. Translation gives CATSLHALADKEQFF. This rearrangement joins TRBV5-4 to TRBJ2-1; 8 nucleotides agree with TRBD2. The CDR3 contains 15 residues. The germline V gene encodes CDR1 SGHNT and CDR2 YYREEE (reference sequence). Drawing the rest from reference TRBV5-4 and TRBJ2-1, the complete variable domain is ETGVTQSPTHLIKTRGQQVTLRCSSQSGHNTVSWYQQALGQGPQFIFQYYREEENGRGNFPPRFSGLQFPNYSSELNVNALELDDSALYLCATSLHALADKEQFFGPGTRLTVL.

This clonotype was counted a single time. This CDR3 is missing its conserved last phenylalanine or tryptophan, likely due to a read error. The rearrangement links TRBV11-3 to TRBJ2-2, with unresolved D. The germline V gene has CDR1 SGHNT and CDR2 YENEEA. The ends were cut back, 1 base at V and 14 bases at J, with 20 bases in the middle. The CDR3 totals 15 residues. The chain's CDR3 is CASSLGVSSEGKLFS. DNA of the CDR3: TGTGCCAGCAGCTTAGGGGTCTCTTCAGAAGGGAAACTGTTTTCT.

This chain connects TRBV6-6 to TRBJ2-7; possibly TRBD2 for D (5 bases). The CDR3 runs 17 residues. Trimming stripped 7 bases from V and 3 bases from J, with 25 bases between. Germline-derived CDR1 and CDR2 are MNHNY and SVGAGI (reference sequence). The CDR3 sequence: CASNSLDLEGDIYEQYF. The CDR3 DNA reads TGTGCCAGCAATTCACTCGATTTAGAGGGAGACATCTACGAGCAGTACTTC.